This T cell receptor (beta chain) was found in a study of blood T cells in healthy people across ages. The study, taken as a whole, reports: Diversity estimates from one million T cells were considered underestimates.

Trimming at V came to 0 bases and at J to 3 bases, leaving 14 bases not matched to a gene. The CDR3 is 19 residues long. Germline values: CDR1 MNHEY, CDR2 SMNVEV (reference sequence). PCR was performed a second time for about 6 to 12 cycles using a sample-barcoded 5' primer and a J-beta primer mix. TCRdb ran MiXCR on the 5' RACE reads and lists one entry per CDR3 protein. Here the sample spans around 1.5 million distinct CDR3 sequences, roughly 60% being singletons. This clonotype was seen more than once but under ten times. The antigen remains unidentified. The sample comprised blood. The clonotype comes from a man between 18 and 29 years old in good health. V and J are TRBV27 and TRBJ2-3; 8 bases agree with TRBD2. The CDR3 DNA is TGTGCCAGCAGTTTATCGCTGGTAGCGGGGCCAACAGGAACAGATACGCAGTATTTT. It codes for CASSLSLVAGPTGTDTQYF.